Listed below are T cell receptor beta chains from one sample, sequenced in a study of cytomegalovirus exposure and HLA in healthy donors. Assay used: immunoSEQ multiplex PCR; TCRdb lists only in-frame clones, some missing. Of some 170,000 clones in the sample, roughly three quarters are singletons; the top ten hold approximately 4.4%. The sequencing sample was made of PBMCs. All receptors derive from a man aged 18 to 30 in good health and CMV-seropositive. The CDR3 runs from the conserved cysteine through the conserved F or W. D genes are given only for firm matches. Clone size is not always given. Where it is, it says once, few, many or a class for expanded clones.

D gene	V gene	J gene	clone size	CDR3 DNA	CDR3 protein
.	TRBV10-3	TRBJ1-2	.	TGTGCCATCAGTGTCTGGGCGTCGGGGTCCGCGGAGGGTGGCTACACCTTC	CAISVWASGSAEGGYTF
.	TRBV6-5	TRBJ1-3	.	TGTGCCAGCAGTTACTCGCTGGCAGGCTCTGGAAACACCATATATTTT	CASSYSLAGSGNTIYF
TRBD2	TRBV11-2	TRBJ2-1	.	TGTGCCAGCAGCTTATCGTCCTTACCAGCGGGGGGGCTTAGGAATGAGCAGTTCTTC	CASSLSSLPAGGLRNEQFF
TRBD2	TRBV5-6	TRBJ2-5	.	TGTGCCAGCAGCTCCCGACTAGCGGGGGGTTTGGAGACCCAGTACTTC	CASSSRLAGGLETQYF
.	TRBV5-4	TRBJ1-1	.	TGTGCCAGCAGCTTGGACCGCGCCCCTCCGTTAACTTTCTTT	CASSLDRAPPLTFF
.	TRBV2	TRBJ1-2	few	TGTGCCAGCAGTGAAGGAAGTCTCAGGGCGGGGTATGGCTACACCTTC	CASSEGSLRAGYGYTF
.	TRBV27	TRBJ2-2	.	TGTGCCAGCAGTTTGTACCTTTTCGGCACCGGGGAGCTGTTTTTT	CASSLYLFGTGELFF
.	TRBV18	TRBJ1-1	.	TGTGCCAGCTCACAGAGAGGTGGGGGTGGGGGCAGCCGAACTGAAGCTTTCTTT	CASSQRGGGGGSRTEAFF
TRBD1	TRBV5-6	TRBJ1-5	.	TGTGCCAGCAGCTTGTCGGGACAGGGCCATCAGCCCCAGCATTTT	CASSLSGQGHQPQHF
.	TRBV10-3	TRBJ1-1	once	TGTGCCGGGCGGGAGGGGTGGGACACTGAAGCTTTCTTT	CAGREGWDTEAFF
.	TRBV27	TRBJ2-2	.	TGTGCCAGCAGCCGACTAGCGAACACCGGGGAGCTGTTTTTT	CASSRLANTGELFF
.	TRBV5-6	TRBJ1-2	.	TGTGCCAGCAGCTTGACAGGGCCCTATGGCTACACCTTC	CASSLTGPYGYTF
.	TRBV6-5	TRBJ1-1	.	TGTGCCAGCAGTTACAGGGGCCCTAACACTGAAGCTTTCTTT	CASSYRGPNTEAFF
.	TRBV7-2	TRBJ2-2	few	TGTGCCAGCAGCTTAGCGTGGGGCGCCGGGGAGCTGTTTTTT	CASSLAWGAGELFF
.	TRBV30	TRBJ1-3	.	TGTGCCTGGAATGAGGGAAACACCATATATTTT	CAWNEGNTIYF
.	TRBV5-4	TRBJ2-5	once	TGTGCCAGCAGCTTGGAAGGGGCCGGGGAGACCCAGTACTTC	CASSLEGAGETQYF
.	TRBV4-2	TRBJ2-2	.	TGTGCCAGCAGAACAGGCCAGAACACCGGGGAGCTGTTTTTT	CASRTGQNTGELFF
TRBD1	TRBV28	TRBJ1-4	.	TGTGCCAGCAGTGGCCCTACAGGGGGCTATAATGAAAAACTGTTTTTT	CASSGPTGGYNEKLFF
.	TRBV2	TRBJ2-1	.	TGTGCCAGCAACTCAGCGGGTCGCTCCTACAATGAGCAGTTCTTC	CASNSAGRSYNEQFF
.	TRBV19	TRBJ2-5	.	TGTGCCAGTATGCGTGGGGGGCCGGGACAGACACAAGAGACCCAGTACTTC	CASMRGGPGQTQETQYF
.	TRBV6-1	TRBJ2-5	.	TGTGCCAGCAGTCCCGTTCGGGAGACCCAGTACTTC	CASSPVRETQYF
.	TRBV6-1	TRBJ1-1	.	TGTGCCAGCAGGGACACTTGGAACACTGAAGCTTTCTTT	CASRDTWNTEAFF
.	TRBV6-1	TRBJ2-2	.	TGTGCCTCCAGGTCGAGGGTTGAGACCGGGGAGCTGTTTTTT	CASRSRVETGELFF